The subject of this entry is one T cell receptor (beta chain). The data belong to a study of blood T cell repertoires in COVID-19. The wider study: Whether acute or convalescent, the COVID-19 samples came from the United States, Italy and Spain. The analysed material was cDNA or gDNA that came from T cells, B-cell-depleted T cells, or PBMCs.

In Seattle, patients joined the study during active infection and were tracked longitudinally. The length of the CDR3 is 16 residues. J was trimmed by 0 bases and V by 8 bases; bases with no gene match: 7. CDR1 WSHSY and CDR2 SAAADI come from the germline V gene. Per the original data handling: Cell counts per sample came from amplifying reference gene primers. Clones were sequenced by immunoSEQ multiplex PCR, and TCRdb holds only the in-frame ones, with some missing. The V and J calls and clone size come from that table; D and trimming were worked out from the DNA. This sample has tens of thousands of clones, with roughly 83% found just once.

The receptor was derived from a man aged 50 to 60 with COVID-19, enrolled during active disease. This sequence joins TRBV10-2 and TRBJ2-3; 11 bases line up with TRBD2. Specimen: peripheral blood. CDR3 loop: CASSGTSGGSTDTQYF. CDR3 bases: TGCGCCAGCTCCGGGACTAGCGGAGGGAGCACAGATACGCAGTATTTT.